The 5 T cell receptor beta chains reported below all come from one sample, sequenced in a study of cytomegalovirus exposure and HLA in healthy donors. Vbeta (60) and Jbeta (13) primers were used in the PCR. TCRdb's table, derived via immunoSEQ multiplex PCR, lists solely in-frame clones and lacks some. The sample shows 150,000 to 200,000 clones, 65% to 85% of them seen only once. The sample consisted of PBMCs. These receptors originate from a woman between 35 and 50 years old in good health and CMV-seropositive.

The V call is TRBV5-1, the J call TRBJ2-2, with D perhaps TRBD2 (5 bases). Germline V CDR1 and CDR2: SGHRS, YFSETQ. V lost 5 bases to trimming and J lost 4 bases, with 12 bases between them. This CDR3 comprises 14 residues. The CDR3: CASRVGATTGELFF. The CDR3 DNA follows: TGCGCCAGCAGGGTGGGAGCGACCACCGGGGAGCTGTTTTTT.

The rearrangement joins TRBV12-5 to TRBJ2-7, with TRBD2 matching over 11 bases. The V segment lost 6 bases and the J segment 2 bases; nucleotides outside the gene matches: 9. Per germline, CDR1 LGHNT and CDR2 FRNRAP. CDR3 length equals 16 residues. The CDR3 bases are TGTGCTAGTGGCTATTCGACTAGCGGGGTTCCCTACGAGCAGTACTTC. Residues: CASGYSTSGVPYEQYF.

CDR3 DNA: TGTGCCAGGGACAGAATTGGCTACACCTTC. Translating it yields CARDRIGYTF. This chain uses TRBV10-3 with TRBJ1-2; 7 bases align to TRBD1. The CDR3 extends over 10 amino acids. Germline-derived CDR1 and CDR2 are ENHRY and SYGVKD. After removal of 10 bases from V and 7 bases from J, the junction contained 3 bases not matched to a gene.

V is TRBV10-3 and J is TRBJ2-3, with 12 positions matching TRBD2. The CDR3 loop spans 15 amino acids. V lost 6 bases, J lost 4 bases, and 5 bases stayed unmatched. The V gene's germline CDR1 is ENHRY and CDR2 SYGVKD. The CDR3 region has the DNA TGTGCCATCAGCCAACTAGCGGGGGGTTCAGATACGCAGTATTTT. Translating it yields CAISQLAGGSDTQYF.

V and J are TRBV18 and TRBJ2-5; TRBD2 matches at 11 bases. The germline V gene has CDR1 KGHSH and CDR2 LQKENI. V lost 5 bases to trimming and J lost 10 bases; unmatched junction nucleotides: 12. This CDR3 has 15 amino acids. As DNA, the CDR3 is TGTGCCAGCTCAAGGACATCTAGCGGGGGGCGTGACCAGTACTTC. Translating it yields CASSRTSSGGRDQYF.